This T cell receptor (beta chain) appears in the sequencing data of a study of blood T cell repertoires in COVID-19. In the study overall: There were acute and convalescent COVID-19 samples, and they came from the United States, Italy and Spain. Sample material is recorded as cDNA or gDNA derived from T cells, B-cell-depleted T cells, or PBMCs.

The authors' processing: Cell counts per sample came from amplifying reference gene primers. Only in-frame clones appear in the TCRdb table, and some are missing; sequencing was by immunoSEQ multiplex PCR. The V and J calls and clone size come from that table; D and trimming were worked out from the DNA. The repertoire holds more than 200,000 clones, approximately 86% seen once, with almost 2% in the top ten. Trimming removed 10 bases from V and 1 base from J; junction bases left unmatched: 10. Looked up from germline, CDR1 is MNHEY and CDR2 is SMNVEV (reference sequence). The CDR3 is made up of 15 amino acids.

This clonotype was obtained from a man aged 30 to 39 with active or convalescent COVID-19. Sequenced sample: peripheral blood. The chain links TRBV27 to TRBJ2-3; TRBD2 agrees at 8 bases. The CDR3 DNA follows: TGTGCCACGGGTACCGGGACTAGAGGCACAGATACGCAGTATTTT. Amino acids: CATGTGTRGTDTQYF.